Shown below are 4 T cell receptor beta chains from a single sample sequenced in a study of cytomegalovirus exposure and HLA in healthy donors. The assay was immunoSEQ multiplex PCR, and TCRdb's table has in-frame clones only and misses some. Among roughly 150,000 clones listed, approximately 88% were seen once. Sequencing was done on a sample of PBMCs. These receptors were collected from a woman younger than 35 in good health and CMV-seropositive.

This clone has a handful of counts. J is TRBJ1-1 and V is TRBV5-4, with 7 bases lining up with TRBD1. J lost 0 bases, V lost 0 bases, and 8 bases had no gene match. This CDR3 is 17 amino acids long. Germline CDR1 reads SGHNT; CDR2 reads YYREEE (reference sequence). CDR3 amino acids: CASSLERGRKMNTEAFF. CDR3 nucleotides: TGTGCCAGCAGCTTGGAAAGGGGGCGCAAGATGAACACTGAAGCTTTCTTT.

This clone was recorded a few times. The V call is TRBV6-5, the J call TRBJ2-7, with D possibly being TRBD1 (6 bases). CDR1 and CDR2 from the germline V gene are MNHEY and SVGAGI. The V end was cut by 4 bases, the J end by 3 bases, with 13 bases between. CDR3 length equals 14 residues. CDR3 amino acids: CASSLQGKNYEQYF. In nucleotides, the CDR3 is TGTGCCAGCAGTTTGCAGGGGAAGAACTACGAGCAGTACTTC.

V usage is TRBV5-4 and J usage is TRBJ2-7; D is perhaps TRBD1 (5 bases). Germline V CDR1 and CDR2: SGHNT, YYREEE (reference sequence). This CDR3 contains 15 residues. Deletions cut 5 bases from V and 2 bases from J, with 17 bases between. The CDR3 spells CASSSMTATAYEQYF. The CDR3 region has the DNA TGTGCCAGCAGTTCAATGACAGCTACGGCCTACGAGCAGTACTTC. The complete variable domain, with remaining parts taken from reference TRBV5-4 and TRBJ2-7, reads ETGVTQSPTHLIKTRGQQVTLRCSSQSGHNTVSWYQQALGQGPQFIFQYYREEENGRGNFPPRFSGLQFPNYSSELNVNALELDDSALYLCASSSMTATAYEQYFGPGTRLTVT.

This chain uses TRBV9 with TRBJ2-1, with TRBD2 identical over 10 bases. The ends lost 3 bases at V and 4 bases at J; junction bases unmatched: 7. This CDR3 comprises 16 residues. CDR1 is SGDLS, CDR2 YYNGEE, per germline. Here the CDR3 reads CASSALSGRSYNEQFF. The CDR3 DNA reads as TGTGCCAGCAGCGCCCTTAGCGGGAGGTCTTACAATGAGCAGTTCTTC.